This T cell receptor beta chain is drawn from a study of cytotoxic CD8 clonotypes in ibrutinib-treated CLL. About the study: IGHV unmutated under 18; relapsed/refractory about 10; treatment-naive about 14.

This clone appeared a few times. What it binds is not known. Germline V CDR1 and CDR2: MGHRA, YSYEKL. J was trimmed by 2 bases and V by 2 bases; bases with no gene match: 11. This CDR3 has 17 amino acids. The table came from immunoSEQ multiplex PCR; TCRdb's copy has only in-frame clones and leaves some out. In the table there are a few hundred thousand clones, 67% of which are singletons. Study-wide findings and caveats: Clonality increased at ibrutinib response and stayed stable in sustained remission. At progression, however, it fell back toward baseline. Contraction or stability on treatment characterized the public clonotypes, which were uncommon.

The sample was PBMCs, taken after 36 months of ibrutinib treatment. This chain joins TRBV4-1 and TRBJ2-7, with 8 positions matching TRBD2. The TCR originated in a human donor with chronic lymphocytic leukemia. The CDR3 sequence is CASSQITGTRPTYEQYF. CDR3 coding DNA: TGCGCCAGCAGCCAAATAACCGGGACTAGGCCAACCTACGAGCAGTACTTC.